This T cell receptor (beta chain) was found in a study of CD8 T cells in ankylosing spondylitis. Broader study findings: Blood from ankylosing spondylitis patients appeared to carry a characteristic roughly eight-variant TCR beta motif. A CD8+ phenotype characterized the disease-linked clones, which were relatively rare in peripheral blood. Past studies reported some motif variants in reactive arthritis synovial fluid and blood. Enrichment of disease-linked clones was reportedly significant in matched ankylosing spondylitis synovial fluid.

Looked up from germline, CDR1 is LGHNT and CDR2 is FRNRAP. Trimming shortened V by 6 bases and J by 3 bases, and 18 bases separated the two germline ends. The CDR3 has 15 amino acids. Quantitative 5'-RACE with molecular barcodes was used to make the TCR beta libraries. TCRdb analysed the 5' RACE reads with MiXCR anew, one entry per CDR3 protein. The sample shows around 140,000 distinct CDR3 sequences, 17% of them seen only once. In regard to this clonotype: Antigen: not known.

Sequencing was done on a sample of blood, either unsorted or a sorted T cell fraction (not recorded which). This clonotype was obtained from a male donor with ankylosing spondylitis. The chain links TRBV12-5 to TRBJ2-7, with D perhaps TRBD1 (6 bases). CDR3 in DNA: TGTGCTAGTGGCCGCGGAATGACAGGTTTCTACGAGCAGTACTTC. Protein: CASGRGMTGFYEQYF.